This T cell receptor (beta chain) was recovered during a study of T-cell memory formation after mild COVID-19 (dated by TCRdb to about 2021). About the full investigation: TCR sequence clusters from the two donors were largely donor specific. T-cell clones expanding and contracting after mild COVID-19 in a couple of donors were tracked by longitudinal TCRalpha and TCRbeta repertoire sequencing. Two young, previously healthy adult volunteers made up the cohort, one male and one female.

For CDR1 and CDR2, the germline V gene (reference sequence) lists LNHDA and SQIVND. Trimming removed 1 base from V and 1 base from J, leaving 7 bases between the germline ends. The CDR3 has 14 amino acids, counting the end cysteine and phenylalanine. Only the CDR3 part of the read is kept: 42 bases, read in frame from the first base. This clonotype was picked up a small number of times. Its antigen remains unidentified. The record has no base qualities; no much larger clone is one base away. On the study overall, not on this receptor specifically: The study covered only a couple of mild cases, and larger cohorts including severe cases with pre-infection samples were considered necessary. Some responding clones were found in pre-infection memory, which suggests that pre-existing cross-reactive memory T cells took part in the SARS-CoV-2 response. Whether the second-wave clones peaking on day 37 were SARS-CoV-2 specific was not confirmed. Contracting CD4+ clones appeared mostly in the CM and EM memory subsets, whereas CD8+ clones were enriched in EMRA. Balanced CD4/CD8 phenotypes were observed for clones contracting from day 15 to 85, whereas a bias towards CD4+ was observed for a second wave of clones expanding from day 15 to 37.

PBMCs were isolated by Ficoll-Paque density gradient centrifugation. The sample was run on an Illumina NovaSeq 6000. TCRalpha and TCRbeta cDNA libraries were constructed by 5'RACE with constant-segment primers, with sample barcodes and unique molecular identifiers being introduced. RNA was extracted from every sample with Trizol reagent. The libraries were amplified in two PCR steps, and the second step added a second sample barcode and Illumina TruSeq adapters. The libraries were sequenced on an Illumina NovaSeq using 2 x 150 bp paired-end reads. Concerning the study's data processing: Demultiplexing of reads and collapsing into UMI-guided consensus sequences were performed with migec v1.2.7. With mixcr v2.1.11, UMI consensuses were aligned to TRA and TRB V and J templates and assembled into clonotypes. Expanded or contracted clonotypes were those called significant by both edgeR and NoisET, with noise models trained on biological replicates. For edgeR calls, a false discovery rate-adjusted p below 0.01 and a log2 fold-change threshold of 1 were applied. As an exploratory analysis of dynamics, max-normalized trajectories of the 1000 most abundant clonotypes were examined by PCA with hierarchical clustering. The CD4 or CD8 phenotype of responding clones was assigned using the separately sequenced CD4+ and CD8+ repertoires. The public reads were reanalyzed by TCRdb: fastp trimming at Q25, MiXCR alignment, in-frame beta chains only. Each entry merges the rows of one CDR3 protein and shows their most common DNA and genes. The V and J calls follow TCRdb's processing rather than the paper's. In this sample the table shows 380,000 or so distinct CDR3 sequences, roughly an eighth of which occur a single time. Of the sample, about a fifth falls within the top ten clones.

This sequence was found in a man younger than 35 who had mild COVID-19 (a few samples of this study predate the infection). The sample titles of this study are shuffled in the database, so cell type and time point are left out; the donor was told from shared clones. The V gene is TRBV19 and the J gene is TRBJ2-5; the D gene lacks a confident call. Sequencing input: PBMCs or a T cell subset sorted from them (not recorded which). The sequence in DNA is TGTGCCAGTAGTATAGGGTTCACCCAAGAGACCCAGTACTTC. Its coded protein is CASSIGFTQETQYF.